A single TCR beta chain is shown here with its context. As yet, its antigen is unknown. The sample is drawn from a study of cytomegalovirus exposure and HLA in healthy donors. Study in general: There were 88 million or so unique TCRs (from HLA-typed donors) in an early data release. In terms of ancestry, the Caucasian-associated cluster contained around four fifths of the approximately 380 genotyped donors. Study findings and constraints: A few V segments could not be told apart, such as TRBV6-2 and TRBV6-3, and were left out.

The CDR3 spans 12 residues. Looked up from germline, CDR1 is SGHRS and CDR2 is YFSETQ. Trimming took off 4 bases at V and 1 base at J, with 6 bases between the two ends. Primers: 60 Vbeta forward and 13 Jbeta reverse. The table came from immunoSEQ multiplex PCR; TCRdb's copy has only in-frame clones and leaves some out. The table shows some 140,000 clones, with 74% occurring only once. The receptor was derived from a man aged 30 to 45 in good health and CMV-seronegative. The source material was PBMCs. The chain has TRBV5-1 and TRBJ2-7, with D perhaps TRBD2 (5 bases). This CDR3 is CASSRGSYEQYF. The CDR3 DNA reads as TGCGCCAGCAGCCGAGGGTCCTACGAGCAGTACTTC. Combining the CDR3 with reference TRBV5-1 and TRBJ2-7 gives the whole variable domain KAGVTQTPRYLIKTRGQQVTLSCSPISGHRSVSWYQQTPGQGLQFLFEYFSETQRNKGNFPGRFSGRQFSNSRSEMNVSTLELGDSALYLCASSRGSYEQYFGPGTRLTVT.